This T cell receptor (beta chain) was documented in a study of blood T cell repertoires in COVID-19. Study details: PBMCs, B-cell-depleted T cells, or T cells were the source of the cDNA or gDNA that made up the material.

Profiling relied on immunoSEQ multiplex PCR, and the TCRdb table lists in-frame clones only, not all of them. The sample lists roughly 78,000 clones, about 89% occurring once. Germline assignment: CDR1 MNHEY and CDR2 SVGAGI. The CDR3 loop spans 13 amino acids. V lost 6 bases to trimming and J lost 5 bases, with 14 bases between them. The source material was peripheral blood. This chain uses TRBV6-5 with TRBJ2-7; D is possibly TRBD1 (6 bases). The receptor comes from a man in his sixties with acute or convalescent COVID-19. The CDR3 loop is CASSRTGWDEQYF. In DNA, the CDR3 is TGTGCCAGCAGCCGCACAGGGTGGGACGAGCAGTACTTC.